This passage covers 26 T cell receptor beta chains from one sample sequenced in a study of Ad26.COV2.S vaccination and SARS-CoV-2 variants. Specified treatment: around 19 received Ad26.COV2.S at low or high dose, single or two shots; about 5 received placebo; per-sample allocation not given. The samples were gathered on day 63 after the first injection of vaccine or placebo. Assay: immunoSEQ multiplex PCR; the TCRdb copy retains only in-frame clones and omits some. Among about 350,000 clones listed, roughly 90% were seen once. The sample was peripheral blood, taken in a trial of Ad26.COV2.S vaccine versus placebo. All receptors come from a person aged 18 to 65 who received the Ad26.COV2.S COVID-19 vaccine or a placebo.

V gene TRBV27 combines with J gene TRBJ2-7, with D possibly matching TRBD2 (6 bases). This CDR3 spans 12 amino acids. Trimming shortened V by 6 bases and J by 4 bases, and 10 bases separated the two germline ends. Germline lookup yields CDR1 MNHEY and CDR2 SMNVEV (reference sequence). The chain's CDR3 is CASRRDAYEQYF. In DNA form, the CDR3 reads TGTGCCAGCAGGCGGGACGCATACGAGCAGTACTTC.

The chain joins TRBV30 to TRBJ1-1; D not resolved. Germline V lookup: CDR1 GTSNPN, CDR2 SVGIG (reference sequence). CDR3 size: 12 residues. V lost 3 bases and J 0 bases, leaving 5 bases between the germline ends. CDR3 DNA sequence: TGTGCCTGGAGAAATATGAACACTGAAGCTTTCTTT. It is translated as CAWRNMNTEAFF. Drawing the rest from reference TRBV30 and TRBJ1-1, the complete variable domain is SQTIHQWPATLVQPVGSPLSLECTVEGTSNPNLYWYRQAAGRGLQLLFYSVGIGQISSEVPQNLSASRPQDRQFILSSKKLLLSDSGFYLCAWRNMNTEAFFGQGTRLTVV.

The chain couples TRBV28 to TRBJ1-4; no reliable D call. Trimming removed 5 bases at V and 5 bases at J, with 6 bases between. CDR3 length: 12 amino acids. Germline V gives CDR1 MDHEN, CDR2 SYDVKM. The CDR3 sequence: CASSRYNEKLFF. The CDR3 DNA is TGTGCCAGCAGTCGTTACAATGAAAAACTGTTTTTT.

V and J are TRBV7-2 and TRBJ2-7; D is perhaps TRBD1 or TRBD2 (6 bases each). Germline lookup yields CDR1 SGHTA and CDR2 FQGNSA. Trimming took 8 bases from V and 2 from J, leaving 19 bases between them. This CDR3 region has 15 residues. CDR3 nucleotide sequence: TGTGCCAGCTCCGAGGGCGGGACAATACCCTACGAGCAGTACTTC. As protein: CASSEGGTIPYEQYF.

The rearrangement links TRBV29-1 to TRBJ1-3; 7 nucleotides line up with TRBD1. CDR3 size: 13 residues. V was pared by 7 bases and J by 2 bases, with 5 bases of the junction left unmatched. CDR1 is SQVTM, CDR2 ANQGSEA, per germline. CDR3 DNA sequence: TGCAGCGCTCGGACAGGAGCTGGAAACACCATATATTTT. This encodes CSARTGAGNTIYF.

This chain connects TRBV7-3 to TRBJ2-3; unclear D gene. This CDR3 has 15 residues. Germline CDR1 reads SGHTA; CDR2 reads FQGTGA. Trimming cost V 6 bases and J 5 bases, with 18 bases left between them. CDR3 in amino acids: CASSSLTLSGDTQYF. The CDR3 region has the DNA TGTGCCAGCAGTTCCCTGACTCTCTCGGGAGATACGCAGTATTTT.

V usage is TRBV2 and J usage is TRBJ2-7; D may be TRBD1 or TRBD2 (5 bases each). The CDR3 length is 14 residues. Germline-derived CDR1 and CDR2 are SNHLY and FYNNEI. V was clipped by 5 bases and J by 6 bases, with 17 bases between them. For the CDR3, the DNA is TGTGCCAGCAGTTTCCGGGACGGTGCGGGCGAGCAGTACTTC. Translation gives CASSFRDGAGEQYF.

The CDR3 spells CASRGRTGELFF. The CDR3 bases are TGTGCCAGCCGGGGGAGGACCGGGGAGCTGTTTTTT. The chain uses TRBV12-3 or TRBV12-4 and TRBJ2-2; TRBD2 might be the D (6 bases). This CDR3 has 12 residues. The germline V and J ends were trimmed by 8 bases and 5 bases, with 9 bases remaining between them.

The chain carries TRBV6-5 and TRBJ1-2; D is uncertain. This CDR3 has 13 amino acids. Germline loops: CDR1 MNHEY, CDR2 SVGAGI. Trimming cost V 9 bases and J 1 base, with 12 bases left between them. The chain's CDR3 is CASYRGDNYGYTF. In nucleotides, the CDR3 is TGTGCCAGTTATCGGGGAGATAACTATGGCTACACCTTC.

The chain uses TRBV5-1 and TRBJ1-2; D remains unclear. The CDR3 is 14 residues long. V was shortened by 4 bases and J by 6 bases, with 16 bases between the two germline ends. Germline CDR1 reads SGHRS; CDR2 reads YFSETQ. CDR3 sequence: CASSTGPPLNGYTF. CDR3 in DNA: TGCGCCAGCAGCACCGGACCACCCTTAAATGGCTACACCTTC.

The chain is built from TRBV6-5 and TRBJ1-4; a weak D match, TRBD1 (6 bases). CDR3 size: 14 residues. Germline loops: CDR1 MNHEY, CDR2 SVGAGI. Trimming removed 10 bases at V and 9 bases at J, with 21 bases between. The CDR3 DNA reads TGTGCCACCCAAGGGGGGCAGGGAGGACAAAAACTGTTTTTT. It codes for CATQGGQGGQKLFF.

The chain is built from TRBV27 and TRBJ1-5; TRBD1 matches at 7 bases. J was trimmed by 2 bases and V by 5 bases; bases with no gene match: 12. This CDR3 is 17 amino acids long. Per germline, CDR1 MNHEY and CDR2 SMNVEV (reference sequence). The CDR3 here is CASSRDTGDWGNQPQHF. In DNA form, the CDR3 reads TGTGCCAGCAGTCGCGATACAGGGGACTGGGGCAATCAGCCCCAGCATTTT.

The CDR3 here is CASSLSQNTEAFF. The CDR3 DNA is TGTGCCAGCAGCTTATCACAGAACACTGAAGCTTTCTTT. The chain uses TRBV11-3 and TRBJ1-1; D ambiguous. From germline, CDR1 is SGHNT and CDR2 YENEEA. V was trimmed by 2 bases and J by 1 base, leaving 5 bases between them. This CDR3 comprises 13 residues.

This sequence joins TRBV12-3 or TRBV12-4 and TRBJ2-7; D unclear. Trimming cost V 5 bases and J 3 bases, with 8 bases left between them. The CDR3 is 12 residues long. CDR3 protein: CASSQVRYEQYF. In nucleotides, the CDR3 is TGTGCCAGCAGTCAGGTTCGCTACGAGCAGTACTTC.

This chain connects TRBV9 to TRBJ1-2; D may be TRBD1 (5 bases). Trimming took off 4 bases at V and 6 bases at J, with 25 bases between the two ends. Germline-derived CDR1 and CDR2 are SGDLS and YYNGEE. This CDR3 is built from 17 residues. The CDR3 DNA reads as TGTGCCAGCAGCACCTTCGGAGGGACTAAGGGGAGTGATGGCTACACCTTC. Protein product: CASSTFGGTKGSDGYTF.

CDR3 protein: CALNHDQGRGARPYEQYF. The CDR3 DNA reads as TGTGCCCTTAACCATGATCAAGGTAGGGGCGCCAGACCCTACGAGCAGTACTTC. The chain joins TRBV27 to TRBJ2-7, with D possibly TRBD1 on 5 matching bases. Germline-derived CDR1 and CDR2 are MNHEY and SMNVEV (reference sequence). Trimming removed 11 bases from V and 2 bases from J, with 31 bases in between. The CDR3 sequence is 18 residues long.

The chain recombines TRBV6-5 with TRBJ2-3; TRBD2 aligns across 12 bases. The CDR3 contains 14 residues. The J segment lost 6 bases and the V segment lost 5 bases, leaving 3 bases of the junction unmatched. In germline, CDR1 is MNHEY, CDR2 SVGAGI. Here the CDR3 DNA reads TGTGCCAGCAGTCAACTAGCGGGGGGTGATACGCAGTATTTT. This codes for CASSQLAGGDTQYF.

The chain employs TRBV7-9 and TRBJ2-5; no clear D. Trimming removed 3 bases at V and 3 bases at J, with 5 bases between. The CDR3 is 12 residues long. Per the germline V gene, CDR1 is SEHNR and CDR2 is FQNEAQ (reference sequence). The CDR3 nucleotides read TGTGCCAGCAGCTTTAAGAAAGAGACCCAGTACTTC. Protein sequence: CASSFKKETQYF.

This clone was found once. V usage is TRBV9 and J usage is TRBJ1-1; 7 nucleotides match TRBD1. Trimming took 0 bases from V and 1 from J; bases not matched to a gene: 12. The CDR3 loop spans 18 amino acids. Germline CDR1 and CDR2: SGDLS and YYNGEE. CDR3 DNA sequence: TGTGCCAGCAGCGTAGACATATTGGGACAGCCGTCGAACACTGAAGCTTTCTTT. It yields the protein CASSVDILGQPSNTEAFF.

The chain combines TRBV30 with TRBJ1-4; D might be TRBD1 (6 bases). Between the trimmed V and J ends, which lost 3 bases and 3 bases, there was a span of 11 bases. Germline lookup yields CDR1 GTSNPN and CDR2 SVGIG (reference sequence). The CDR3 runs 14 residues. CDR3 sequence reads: CAWSLQGANEKLFF. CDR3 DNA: TGTGCCTGGAGCCTACAGGGAGCTAATGAAAAACTGTTTTTT.

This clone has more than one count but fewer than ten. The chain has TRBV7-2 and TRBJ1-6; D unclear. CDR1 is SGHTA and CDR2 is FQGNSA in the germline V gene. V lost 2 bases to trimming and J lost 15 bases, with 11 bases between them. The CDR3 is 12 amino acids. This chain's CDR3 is CASSLPYAGLHF. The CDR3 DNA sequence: TGTGCCAGCAGCTTACCATACGCCGGCCTCCACTTT.

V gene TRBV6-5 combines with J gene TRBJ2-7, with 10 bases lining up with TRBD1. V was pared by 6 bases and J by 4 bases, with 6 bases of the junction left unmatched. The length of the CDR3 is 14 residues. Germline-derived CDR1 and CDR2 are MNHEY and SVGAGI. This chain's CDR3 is CASSRQGALYEQYF. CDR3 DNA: TGTGCCAGCAGCCGACAGGGGGCCCTGTACGAGCAGTACTTC.

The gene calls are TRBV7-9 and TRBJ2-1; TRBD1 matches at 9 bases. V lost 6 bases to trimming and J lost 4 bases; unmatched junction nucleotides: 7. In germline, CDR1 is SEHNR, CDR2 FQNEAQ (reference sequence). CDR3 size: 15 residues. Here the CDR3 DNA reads TGTGCCAGCAGACCCCCGGGACAGGGTTACAATGAGCAGTTCTTC. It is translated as CASRPPGQGYNEQFF.

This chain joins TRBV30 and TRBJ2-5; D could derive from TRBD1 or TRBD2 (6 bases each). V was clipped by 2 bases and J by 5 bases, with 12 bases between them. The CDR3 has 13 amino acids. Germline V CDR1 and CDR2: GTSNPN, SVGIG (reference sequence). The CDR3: CAWSLRGGETQYF. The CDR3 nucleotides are TGTGCCTGGAGTCTCCGAGGGGGGGAGACCCAGTACTTC.

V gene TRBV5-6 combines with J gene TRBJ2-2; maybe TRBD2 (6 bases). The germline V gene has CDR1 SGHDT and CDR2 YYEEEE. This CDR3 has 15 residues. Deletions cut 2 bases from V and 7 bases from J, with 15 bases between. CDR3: CASSFGGLKIGELFF. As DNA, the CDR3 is TGTGCCAGCAGCTTTGGGGGGTTGAAGATCGGGGAGCTGTTTTTT.

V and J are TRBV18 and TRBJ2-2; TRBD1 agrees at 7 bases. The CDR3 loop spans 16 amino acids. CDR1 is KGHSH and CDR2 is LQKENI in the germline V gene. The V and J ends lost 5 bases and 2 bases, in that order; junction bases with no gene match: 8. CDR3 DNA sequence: TGTGCCAGCTCATCACGACAGGGCCCAAACACCGGGGAGCTGTTTTTT. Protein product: CASSSRQGPNTGELFF.